The rows below give T cell receptor beta chains drawn from one sample of a study of patients and donors after allogeneic stem cell transplantation. TCRdb analysed the RT-PCR reads with MiXCR anew, one entry per CDR3 protein. The data show 150,000 to 200,000 distinct CDR3 sequences, with 24% seen just once and more than 25% held by the top ten. The specimen was blood, either unsorted or a sorted T cell fraction (not recorded which). The receptors originated from a human donor who was either an allogeneic HSCT recipient or a stem cell or donor lymphocyte infusion donor (not recorded which). It is not recorded whose cells these are; they may come from a transplant donor. Both conserved end residues are part of each CDR3. The D gene is left open where the match is weak. The size entry is marked missing in some rows and otherwise reads once, few, many or a size class.

DNA,CDR3,V,size,J,D
TGCGCCAGCAGCTTGGACGGCATTATGAACACTGAAGCTTTCTTT,CASSLDGIMNTEAFF,TRBV5-1,NA,TRBJ1-1,NA
TGTGCCAGCAGTTACCAGCGGGGCTTCTACAATGAGCAGTTCTTC,CASSYQRGFYNEQFF,TRBV6-2/TRBV6-3,NA,TRBJ2-1,TRBD2
TGCGCCAGCAGCATAGGGACACCCTCGACCGGGGAGCTGTTTTTT,CASSIGTPSTGELFF,TRBV5-1,NA,TRBJ2-2,NA
TGTGCCAGCAGCTTAGCGAGGCCAGGGGCTGAAAAACTGTTTTTT,CASSLARPGAEKLFF,TRBV7-6,NA,TRBJ1-4,NA
TGTGCCAGCAGTTTAGGACAGGGTGGTCAGCCCCAGCATTTT,CASSLGQGGQPQHF,TRBV27,many,TRBJ1-5,TRBD1
TGTGCCAGCTCGCGGGACAGGGGTTATACTGAAGCTTTCTTT,CASSRDRGYTEAFF,TRBV18,many,TRBJ1-1,TRBD1
TGCGCCAGCAGTGACAGGGCTGGCAATCAGCCCCAGCATTTT,CASSDRAGNQPQHF,TRBV10-2,few,TRBJ1-5,NA
TGTGCCATCAGTGACGTGGCAGCTAACTATGGCTACACCTTC,CAISDVAANYGYTF,TRBV10-3,few,TRBJ1-2,NA
TGTGCCAGCAGTCCTACAGGGTCTGGGGCCAACGTCCTGACTTTC,CASSPTGSGANVLTF,TRBV12-3/TRBV12-4,few,TRBJ2-6,NA
TGTGCCTGGAGTCAAGCGGGGGGAGCCGGGGAGCTGTTTTTT,CAWSQAGGAGELFF,TRBV30,many,TRBJ2-2,TRBD2
TGTGCCACCAGCAGCCGAACTGGCGATACTGAAGCTTTCTTT,CATSSRTGDTEAFF,TRBV15,few,TRBJ1-1,NA
TGTGCCAGCAGTTACGGCGTCACAGATACGCAGTATTTT,CASSYGVTDTQYF,TRBV6-2/TRBV6-3,NA,TRBJ2-3,NA
TGTGCCAGCAGCGACAGGACAGGCTATGGCTACACCTTC,CASSDRTGYGYTF,TRBV7-2,NA,TRBJ1-2,TRBD1
TGTGCCAGCAGTGTAGCTAGGTACAATGAGCAGTTCTTC,CASSVARYNEQFF,TRBV2,NA,TRBJ2-1,NA
TGCGCCAGCGCGGGACCGTTAAACACTGAAGCTTTCTTT,CASAGPLNTEAFF,TRBV5-1,NA,TRBJ1-1,NA
TGCGCCAGCAGCTTAACCTTAAAAGAGACCCAGTACTTC,CASSLTLKETQYF,TRBV5-1,NA,TRBJ2-5,NA
TGCGCCAGCAGCTTACAGGGAGATACGCAGTATTTT,CASSLQGDTQYF,TRBV5-1,few,TRBJ2-3,NA
TGCAGTGCACCTAACTATGGCTACACCTTC,CSAPNYGYTF,TRBV20-1,NA,TRBJ1-2,NA
TGTGCCAGCAGCTGGACAGGGGGCGGTAACACTGAAGCTTTCTTT,CASSWTGGGNTEAFF,TRBV5-5,few,TRBJ1-1,TRBD1
TGTGCCAGCAGCCCTCAGTCCTATTCAAATCAGCCCCAGCATTTT,CASSPQSYSNQPQHF,TRBV28,many,TRBJ1-5,NA
TGTGCCAGCCGGCTAGCCGGGGCCTCCCTCTCCTACGAGCAGTACTTC,CASRLAGASLSYEQYF,TRBV27,once,TRBJ2-7,NA
TGCGCCAGCAGCTTGGAAGTTGGACAGGGTAACTATGGCTACACCTTC,CASSLEVGQGNYGYTF,TRBV5-1,many,TRBJ1-2,TRBD1
TGTGCCAGCAGTTTAGTGGCGGTCACTAGCAATCAGCCCCAGCATTTT,CASSLVAVTSNQPQHF,TRBV27,NA,TRBJ1-5,NA
TGTGCCAGCAGCTTTCTCTCTAGGACAGGGAGGACAGATACGCAGTATTTT,CASSFLSRTGRTDTQYF,TRBV11-1,few,TRBJ2-3,TRBD1
TGCAGCGTTGAAACAGGGGCTTATTACGAGCAGTACTTC,CSVETGAYYEQYF,TRBV29-1,NA,TRBJ2-7,TRBD1
TGCAGTGCTAGAGATCTGGCAGGGAGTGAGCAGTTCTTC,CSARDLAGSEQFF,TRBV20-1,NA,TRBJ2-1,NA
TGTGCCAGCAGTACCGACAGGGGGTGGAATCAGCCCCAGCATTTT,CASSTDRGWNQPQHF,TRBV25-1,NA,TRBJ1-5,TRBD1
TGTGCCAGCAGCCCCGGGAGTGGGGGTGAAAAACTGTTTTTT,CASSPGSGGEKLFF,TRBV7-2,few,TRBJ1-4,NA
TGTGCCAGCAGTTACTCGCAGGGGGTTAGCAATCAGCCCCAGCATTTT,CASSYSQGVSNQPQHF,TRBV6-6,NA,TRBJ1-5,TRBD1